One sample yielded the 19 T cell receptor beta chains listed below, sequenced in a study of T cell responses to AZD1222 COVID-19 vaccine. Libraries were prepared by immunoSEQ multiplex PCR; TCRdb keeps only in-frame clonotypes and omits some of them. The sample lists 70,000 to 95,000 clones, roughly 88% occurring once. This material consisted of peripheral blood, taken 28 days after the second AZD1222 dose. The receptors come from an adult who received the AZD1222 COVID-19 vaccine.

This clone was picked up one time. The chain has TRBV7-9 and TRBJ1-5, with TRBD1 as a possible D gene (6 bases). Germline V CDR1 and CDR2: SEHNR, FQNEAQ (reference sequence). The V gene lost 1 base and the J gene lost 1 base, with 8 bases spanning the gap. The CDR3 runs to 15 residues. The CDR3 DNA reads as TGTGCCAGCAGCTTAGGGGGGGCGAGCAATCAGCCCCAGCATTTT. Translating gives CASSLGGASNQPQHF. Using reference TRBV7-9 and TRBJ1-5 for the parts outside the CDR3, the full variable domain is DTGVSQNPRHKITKRGQNVTFRCDPISEHNRLYWYRQTLGQGPEFLTYFQNEAQLEKSRLLSDRFSAERPKGSFSTLEIQRTEQGDSAMYLCASSLGGASNQPQHFGDGTRLSIL.

The CDR3: CASNSGGTDTQYF. CDR3 nucleotide sequence: TGTGCCAGCAATTCAGGGGGCACAGATACGCAGTATTTT. V and J are TRBV2 and TRBJ2-3, with TRBD1 as a possible D gene (6 bases). CDR1 and CDR2 from the germline V gene are SNHLY and FYNNEI. CDR3 length equals 13 residues. Trimming removed 7 bases from V and 1 base from J, with 9 bases in between.

The chain is built from TRBV7-9 and TRBJ1-1; D is unclear. CDR1 and CDR2 from the germline V gene are SEHNR and FQNEAQ (reference sequence). The CDR3 totals 12 residues. V was cut by 5 bases and J by 5 bases, with 9 bases left in between. The CDR3 nucleotides are TGTGCCAGCAGCACAAGGAAGACTGAAGCTTTCTTT. It translates to CASSTRKTEAFF. Combining the CDR3 with reference TRBV7-9 and TRBJ1-1 gives the whole variable domain DTGVSQNPRHKITKRGQNVTFRCDPISEHNRLYWYRQTLGQGPEFLTYFQNEAQLEKSRLLSDRFSAERPKGSFSTLEIQRTEQGDSAMYLCASSTRKTEAFFGQGTRLTVV.

This clone is a singleton in its sample. The chain links TRBV5-4 to TRBJ1-3, with D uncertain. This CDR3 is 13 amino acids long. The V end was cut by 4 bases, the J end by 0 bases, with 5 bases between. Germline V gene sequence: CDR1 SGHNT, CDR2 YYREEE (reference sequence). Written as DNA, the CDR3 is TGTGCCAGCAGCCTACGCTCTGGAAACACCATATATTTT. Protein sequence: CASSLRSGNTIYF. Filled out from reference TRBV5-4 and TRBJ1-3, the complete variable domain reads ETGVTQSPTHLIKTRGQQVTLRCSSQSGHNTVSWYQQALGQGPQFIFQYYREEENGRGNFPPRFSGLQFPNYSSELNVNALELDDSALYLCASSLRSGNTIYFGEGSWLTVV.

This chain connects TRBV4-3 to TRBJ1-1; no clear D gene. V shed 4 bases and J shed 4 bases, with 10 bases lying between them. The CDR3 is 13 amino acids. Germline V CDR1 and CDR2: LGHNA, YSLEER. The CDR3 DNA follows: TGCGCCAGCAGCCGCGGAGGCGGCACTGAAGCTTTCTTT. It yields the protein CASSRGGGTEAFF.

V usage is TRBV5-1 and J usage is TRBJ2-5; TRBD2 agrees at 8 bases. Losses at the gene ends were 0 bases for V and 5 bases for J; bases not matched to a gene: 6. This CDR3 is built from 15 residues. Germline CDR1 and CDR2: SGHRS and YFSETQ. The CDR3 protein is CASSLESGLAETQYF. The CDR3 DNA sequence: TGCGCCAGCAGCTTGGAGTCTGGACTAGCCGAGACCCAGTACTTC.

The V and J genes are TRBV5-4 and TRBJ2-2; 9 bases fit TRBD2. CDR1 is SGHNT, CDR2 YYREEE, per germline (reference sequence). Trimming removed 4 bases from V and 6 bases from J; junction bases left unmatched: 10. The CDR3 length is 16 residues. For the CDR3, the DNA is TGTGCCAGCAGCAACGCTCGCGGGGGGGCGGCCGGGGAGCTGTTTTTT. This sequence encodes CASSNARGGAAGELFF. The entire variable domain, with the rest obtained from reference TRBV5-4 and TRBJ2-2, is as follows: ETGVTQSPTHLIKTRGQQVTLRCSSQSGHNTVSWYQQALGQGPQFIFQYYREEENGRGNFPPRFSGLQFPNYSSELNVNALELDDSALYLCASSNARGGAAGELFFGEGSRLTVL.

The chain recombines TRBV15 with TRBJ2-5; 9 bases fit TRBD2. Per the germline V gene, CDR1 is LNHNV and CDR2 is YYDKDF (reference sequence). This CDR3 is built from 17 residues. Unmatched junction bases numbered 7, after V lost 1 base and J lost 1 base. The CDR3 loop is CATSRGGASGAQETQYF. CDR3 DNA sequence: TGTGCCACCAGCAGAGGTGGCGCTAGCGGGGCCCAAGAGACCCAGTACTTC.

The chain couples TRBV11-2 to TRBJ2-2, with 9 positions matching TRBD1. The J segment lost 2 bases and the V segment lost 4 bases, leaving 5 bases of the junction unmatched. The CDR3 is made up of 16 amino acids. Per the germline V gene, CDR1 is SGHAT and CDR2 is FQNNGV. The DNA for the CDR3 is TGTGCCAGCAGCTCCCGGGACAGGGTTAACACCGGGGAGCTGTTTTTT. It translates to CASSSRDRVNTGELFF.

The chain couples TRBV4-1 to TRBJ1-2; D call uncertain. Germline lookup yields CDR1 MGHRA and CDR2 YSYEKL. The V gene lost 2 bases and the J gene lost 2 bases, with 9 bases spanning the gap. The CDR3 spans 14 residues. The CDR3 region is CASSQPGRNYGYTF. In DNA form, the CDR3 reads TGCGCCAGCAGCCAACCCGGACGGAACTATGGCTACACCTTC.

The chain couples TRBV30 to TRBJ1-2, with D perhaps TRBD1 (6 bases). Germline V lookup: CDR1 GTSNPN, CDR2 SVGIG (reference sequence). V was clipped by 2 bases and J by 5 bases, with 9 bases between them. The CDR3 length is 12 residues. CDR3: CAWSLGQYGYTF. DNA of the CDR3: TGTGCCTGGAGTCTCGGACAGTATGGCTACACCTTC.

CDR3 residues: CASSLGGSSYEQYF. In nucleotides, the CDR3 is TGTGCCAGCAGCTTAGGCGGCAGTTCCTACGAGCAGTACTTC. The J gene is TRBJ2-7, the V gene TRBV11-2; D is ambiguous. The CDR3 covers 14 residues. The germline V and J ends were trimmed by 1 base and 1 base, with 8 bases remaining between them. Per the germline V gene, CDR1 is SGHAT and CDR2 is FQNNGV.

This chain joins TRBV3-1 (or the pseudogene TRBV3-2) and TRBJ1-5; the match to TRBD1 covers 9 bases. CDR1 LGHDT and CDR2 YNNKEL come from the germline V gene (reference sequence). With 8 bases clipped from V and 6 bases from J, the junction kept 5 bases outside the gene matches. The CDR3 is made up of 13 amino acids. The CDR3 DNA sequence: TGTGCCAGCGGGACAGGGCGGACTCAGCCCCAGCATTTT. This gives the protein CASGTGRTQPQHF.

Written as DNA, the CDR3 is TGTGCCAGCAGCTTAGAAGAGACCCAGTACTTC. Its protein product is CASSLEETQYF. The chain joins TRBV13 to TRBJ2-5, with D unclear. Per germline, CDR1 PRHDT and CDR2 FYEKMQ (reference sequence). Trimming removed 1 base from V and 3 bases from J, with 0 bases in between. CDR3 length equals 11 residues.

In nucleotides, the CDR3 is TGTGCCAGCAGCCAAGATTTCGGGGGCGCGGGTCAGCCCCAGCATTTT. It encodes CASSQDFGGAGQPQHF. This sequence joins TRBV4-2 and TRBJ1-5; the D gene is possibly TRBD1 (6 bases). The CDR3 has 16 residues. V shed 0 bases and J shed 6 bases, with 15 bases lying between them. CDR1 and CDR2 (germline): LGHNA, YNFKEQ.

The J gene is TRBJ2-7, the V gene TRBV19, with D possibly being TRBD1 (6 bases). The germline CDR1 and CDR2 sequences are LNHDA and SQIVND (reference sequence). Trimming pared 2 bases from V and 6 bases from J, leaving 11 bases between. The CDR3 is 13 amino acids. The CDR3 region has the DNA TGTGCCAGTAGTATACAGGGGTCGAGCGAGCAGTACTTC. It translates to CASSIQGSSEQYF.

The chain employs TRBV4-1 and TRBJ2-2, with 11 bases lining up with TRBD2. Trimming removed 2 bases from V and 3 bases from J; junction bases left unmatched: 8. The CDR3 runs 18 residues. Germline values: CDR1 MGHRA, CDR2 YSYEKL. The CDR3 sequence is CASSQTFSGGADTGELFF. The DNA of the CDR3 is TGCGCCAGCAGCCAAACCTTTAGCGGGGGGGCTGACACCGGGGAGCTGTTTTTT.

The chain joins TRBV14 to TRBJ2-7; D unclear. The CDR3 runs to 12 residues. The germline V gene encodes CDR1 SGHDN and CDR2 FVKESK. The V and J ends lost 1 base and 9 bases respectively, with 10 bases between them. This CDR3 is CASSQALFGQYF. CDR3 DNA sequence: TGTGCCAGCAGCCAAGCTCTCTTTGGGCAGTACTTC.

The genes are TRBV7-3 and TRBJ1-1; D not resolved. Looked up from germline, CDR1 is SGHTA and CDR2 is FQGTGA. Trimming removed 5 bases from V and 1 base from J, with 17 bases in between. The CDR3 has 16 amino acids. The CDR3 reads CASSAYYLGQNTEAFF. The CDR3 nucleotides read TGTGCCAGCAGCGCGTACTACCTGGGCCAGAACACTGAAGCTTTCTTT.